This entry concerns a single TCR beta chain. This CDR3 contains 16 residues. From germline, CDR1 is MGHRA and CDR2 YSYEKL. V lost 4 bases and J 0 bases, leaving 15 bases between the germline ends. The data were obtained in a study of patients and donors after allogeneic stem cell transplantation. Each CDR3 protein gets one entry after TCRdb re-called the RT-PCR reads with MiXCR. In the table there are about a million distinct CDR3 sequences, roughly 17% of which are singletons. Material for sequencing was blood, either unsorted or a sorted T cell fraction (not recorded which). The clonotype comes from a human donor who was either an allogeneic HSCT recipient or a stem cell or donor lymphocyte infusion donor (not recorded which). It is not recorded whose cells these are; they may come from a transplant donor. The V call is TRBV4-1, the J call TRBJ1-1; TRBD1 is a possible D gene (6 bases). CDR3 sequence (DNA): TGCGCCAGCAGCCGCCTAGGGGGGGTTATGAACACTGAAGCTTTCTTT. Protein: CASSRLGGVMNTEAFF.